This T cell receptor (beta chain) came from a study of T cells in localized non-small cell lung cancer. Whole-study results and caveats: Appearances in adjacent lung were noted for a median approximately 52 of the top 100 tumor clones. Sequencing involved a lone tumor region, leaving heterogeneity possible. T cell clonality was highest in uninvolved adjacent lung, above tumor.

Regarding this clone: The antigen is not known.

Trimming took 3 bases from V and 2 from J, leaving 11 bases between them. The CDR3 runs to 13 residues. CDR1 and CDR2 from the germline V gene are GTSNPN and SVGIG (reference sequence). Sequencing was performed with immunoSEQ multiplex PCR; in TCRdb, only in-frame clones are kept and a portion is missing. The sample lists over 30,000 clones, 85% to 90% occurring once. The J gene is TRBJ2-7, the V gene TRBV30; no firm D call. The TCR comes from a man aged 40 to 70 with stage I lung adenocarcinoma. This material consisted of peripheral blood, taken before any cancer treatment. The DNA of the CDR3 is TGTGCCTGGAGACGGATGTTAACCTACGAGCAGTACTTC. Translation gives CAWRRMLTYEQYF.